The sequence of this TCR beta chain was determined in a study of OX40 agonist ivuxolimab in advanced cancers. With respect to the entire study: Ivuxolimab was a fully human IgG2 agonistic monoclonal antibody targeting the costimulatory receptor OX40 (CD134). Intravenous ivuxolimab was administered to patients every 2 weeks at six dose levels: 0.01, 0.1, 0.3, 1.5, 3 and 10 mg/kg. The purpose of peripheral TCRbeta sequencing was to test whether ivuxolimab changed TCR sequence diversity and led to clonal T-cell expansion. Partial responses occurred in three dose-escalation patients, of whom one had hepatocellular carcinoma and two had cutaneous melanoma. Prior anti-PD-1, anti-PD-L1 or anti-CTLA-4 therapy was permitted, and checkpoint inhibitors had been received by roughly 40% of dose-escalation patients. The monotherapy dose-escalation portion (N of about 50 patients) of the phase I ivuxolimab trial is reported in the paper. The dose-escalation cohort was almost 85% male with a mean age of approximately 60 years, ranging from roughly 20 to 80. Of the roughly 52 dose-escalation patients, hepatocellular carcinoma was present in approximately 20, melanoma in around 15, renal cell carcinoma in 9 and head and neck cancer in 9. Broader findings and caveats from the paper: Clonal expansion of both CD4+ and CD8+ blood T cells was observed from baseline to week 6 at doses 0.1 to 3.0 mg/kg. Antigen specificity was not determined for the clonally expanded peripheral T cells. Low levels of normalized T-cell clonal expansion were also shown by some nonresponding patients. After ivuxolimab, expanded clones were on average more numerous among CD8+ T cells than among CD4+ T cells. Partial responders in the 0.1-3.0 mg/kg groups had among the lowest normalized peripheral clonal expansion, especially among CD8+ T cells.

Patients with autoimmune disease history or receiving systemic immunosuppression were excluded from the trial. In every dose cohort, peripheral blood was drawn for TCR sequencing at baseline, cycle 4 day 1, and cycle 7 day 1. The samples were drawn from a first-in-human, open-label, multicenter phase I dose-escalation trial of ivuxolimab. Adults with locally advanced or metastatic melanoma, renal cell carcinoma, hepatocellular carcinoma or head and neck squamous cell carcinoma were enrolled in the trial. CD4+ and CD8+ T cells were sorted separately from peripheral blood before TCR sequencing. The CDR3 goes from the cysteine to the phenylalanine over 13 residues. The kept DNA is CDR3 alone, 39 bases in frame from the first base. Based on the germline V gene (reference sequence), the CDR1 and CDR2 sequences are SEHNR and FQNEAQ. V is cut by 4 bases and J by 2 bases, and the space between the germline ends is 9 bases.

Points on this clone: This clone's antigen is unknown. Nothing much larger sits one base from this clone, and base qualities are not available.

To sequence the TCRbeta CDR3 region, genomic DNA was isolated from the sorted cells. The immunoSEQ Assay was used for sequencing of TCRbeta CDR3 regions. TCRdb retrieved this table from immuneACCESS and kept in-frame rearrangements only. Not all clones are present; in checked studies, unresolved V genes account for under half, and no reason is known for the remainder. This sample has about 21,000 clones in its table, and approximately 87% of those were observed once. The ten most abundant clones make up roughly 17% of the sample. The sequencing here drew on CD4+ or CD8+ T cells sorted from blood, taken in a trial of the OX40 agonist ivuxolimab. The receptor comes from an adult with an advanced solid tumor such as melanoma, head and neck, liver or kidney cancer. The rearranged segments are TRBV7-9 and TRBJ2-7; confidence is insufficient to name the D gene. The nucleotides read TGTGCCAGCAGCTACCTTGATCCCTACGAGCAGTACTTC. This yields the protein CASSYLDPYEQYF.